The 21 T cell receptor beta chains below were found in one sample sequenced in a study of CD8 T cells in ankylosing spondylitis. General observations from the study: A TCR beta motif made of fewer than ten highly homologous variants seemed typical of ankylosing spondylitis blood.

Each CDR3 protein is one row after TCRdb ran MiXCR on the 5' RACE reads. Altogether almost 400,000 distinct CDR3 sequences are present, about 20% being singletons, with the ten largest covering 15% to 20%. Antigens of these TCRs are unknown. Sequences were obtained from blood, either unsorted or a sorted T cell fraction (not recorded which). The receptors originated from a male donor with ankylosing spondylitis.

This clonotype was seen repeatedly, ten times or more. The chain links TRBV5-6 to TRBJ1-5, with D possibly being TRBD1 (6 bases). Trimming stripped 2 bases from V and 0 bases from J, with 12 bases between. CDR1 is SGHDT, CDR2 YYEEEE, per germline. The CDR3 sequence is 16 residues long. Here the CDR3 DNA reads TGTGCCAGCAGCTTAGGGGGAGGGAATAGCAATCAGCCCCAGCATTTT. Protein product: CASSLGGGNSNQPQHF.

The chain recombines TRBV6-2 or TRBV6-3 with TRBJ2-1, with D perhaps TRBD1 (6 bases). The germline CDR1 and CDR2 sequences are MNHEY and SVGEGT. CDR3 size: 22 residues. Deletions cut 2 bases from V and 4 bases from J, with 33 bases between. The CDR3 region is CASSYTTRTVSPGGNKYNEQFF. The CDR3 nucleotides read TGTGCCAGCAGTTACACAACCCGGACAGTGAGTCCTGGAGGTAATAAGTACAATGAGCAGTTCTTC.

This clonotype has only a few counts. The chain has TRBV5-1 and TRBJ2-4; D gene unclear. The ends were cut back, 2 bases at V and 1 base at J, with 16 bases in the middle. CDR3 length: 17 residues. Germline V gene data show CDR1 as SGHRS and CDR2 as YFSETQ. CDR3 in DNA: TGCGCCAGCAGCTTAGCTGACTCATTCGGGGCCAAAAACATTCAGTACTTC. This sequence encodes CASSLADSFGAKNIQYF.

This chain connects TRBV19 to TRBJ2-6; no firm D call. The V end was cut by 1 base, the J end by 5 bases, with 12 bases between. The CDR3 sequence is 16 residues long. Per the germline V gene, CDR1 is LNHDA and CDR2 is SQIVND (reference sequence). The CDR3 is CASSIGRVGWANVLTF. CDR3 nucleotide sequence: TGTGCCAGTAGTATAGGACGGGTTGGCTGGGCCAACGTCCTGACTTTC. Full variable domain (missing parts from reference TRBV19 and TRBJ2-6): DGGITQSPKYLFRKEGQNVTLSCEQNLNHDAMYWYRQDPGQGLRLIYYSQIVNDFQKGDIAEGYSVSREKKESFPLTVTSAQKNPTAFYLCASSIGRVGWANVLTFGAGSRLTVL.

In this sample, this clonotype turned up a few times. The junction departs from the called germline gene at one end, perhaps through a read error. The V and J genes are TRBV27 and TRBJ2-1; TRBD2 is a possible D gene (6 bases). The germline V gene has CDR1 MNHEY and CDR2 SMNVEV (reference sequence). The CDR3 contains 14 residues. The CDR3 sequence is CASSFDGSYNEQFF. Written as DNA, the CDR3 is TGTGCCAGTAGTTTTGACGGGAGCTACAATGAGCAGTTCTTC.

This clonotype was seen more than once but under ten times. The chain employs TRBV28 and TRBJ2-7, with 10 bases that match TRBD2. The germline V gene encodes CDR1 MDHEN and CDR2 SYDVKM. CDR3 length equals 16 residues. V lost 4 bases and J lost 7; bases outside the gene matches: 13. Written as DNA, the CDR3 is TGTGCCAGCAGTTCCCCAAAGCGGGAGGGCCGGTTAGAGCAGTACTTC. It translates to CASSSPKREGRLEQYF.

At least ten counts were recorded for this clonotype. J is TRBJ1-2 and V is TRBV7-2; D uncertain. CDR3 length: 15 amino acids. Germline assignment: CDR1 SGHTA and CDR2 FQGNSA. Trimming took 1 base from V and 2 from J, leaving 11 bases between them. DNA of the CDR3: TGTGCCAGCAGCTTAGGGTCAGCTTCAAACTATGGCTACACCTTC. This encodes CASSLGSASNYGYTF.

This clonotype was seen at least ten times. The genes are TRBV12-3 or TRBV12-4 and TRBJ2-2; 9 nucleotides match TRBD1. This CDR3 contains 17 residues. Trimming took 3 bases from V and 4 from J; bases not matched to a gene: 9. The CDR3 loop reads CASSFWPGQGTTGELFF. The DNA for the CDR3 is TGTGCCAGCAGTTTCTGGCCGGGACAGGGTACCACCGGGGAGCTGTTTTTT.

The chain links TRBV5-1 to TRBJ1-4, with D possibly matching TRBD1 (5 bases). The CDR3 is 14 residues long. V was cut by 2 bases and J by 13 bases, with 18 bases left in between. The germline V gene encodes CDR1 SGHRS and CDR2 YFSETQ. The CDR3, as DNA: TGCGCCAGCAGCTTACAGCCGGGGCTTGACGCACTGTTTTTT. Its protein product is CASSLQPGLDALFF.

This clonotype has a count of ten or more. The chain joins TRBV20-1 to TRBJ2-7; D may be TRBD1 (6 bases). This CDR3 has 14 amino acids. With 3 bases removed from V and 5 bases from J, the gap between germline ends came to 17 bases. CDR1 DFQATT and CDR2 SNEGSKA come from the germline V gene (reference sequence). Here the CDR3 reads CSARKNIGGHEQYF. CDR3 nucleotide sequence: TGCAGTGCTAGGAAGAACATTGGGGGCCACGAGCAGTACTTC.

The chain has TRBV27 and TRBJ2-1, with 11 bases aligning to TRBD2. With 2 bases clipped from V and 8 bases from J, the junction kept 2 bases outside the gene matches. CDR1 is MNHEY and CDR2 is SMNVEV in the germline V gene (reference sequence). The CDR3 runs to 14 residues. Here the CDR3 reads CASSLLSGRDEQFF. CDR3 DNA sequence: TGTGCCAGCAGTTTACTTAGCGGGAGGGATGAGCAGTTCTTC.

The V call is TRBV19, the J call TRBJ2-5, with 9 bases aligning to TRBD1. Germline-derived CDR1 and CDR2 are LNHDA and SQIVND (reference sequence). The CDR3 covers 15 residues. Trimming at V came to 2 bases and at J to 2 bases, leaving 3 bases not matched to a gene. The CDR3 here is CASSINRGPQETQYF. In DNA, the CDR3 is TGTGCCAGTAGTATAAACAGGGGGCCACAAGAGACCCAGTACTTC.

The V gene is TRBV24-1, the J gene TRBJ2-1, with D possibly matching TRBD1 (5 bases). In germline, CDR1 is KGHDR, CDR2 SFDVKD. This CDR3 spans 13 amino acids. Trimming left V 3 bases short and J 8 bases short, with 10 bases between. The CDR3 sequence is CATSDRRVDEQFF. The CDR3 nucleotides are TGTGCCACCAGTGATCGCAGGGTCGATGAGCAGTTCTTC.

The genes are TRBV20-1 and TRBJ2-1; TRBD2 is a possible D gene (7 bases). The germline CDR1 and CDR2 sequences are DFQATT and SNEGSKA (reference sequence). V was clipped by 5 bases and J by 9 bases, with 17 bases between them. CDR3 length: 13 residues. The CDR3 region has the DNA TGCAGTGCTCAGGGGAGGGGTTGGGTTGAGCAGTTCTTC. This encodes CSAQGRGWVEQFF.

This sequence joins TRBV7-3 and TRBJ2-5, with D uncertain. The CDR3 totals 15 residues. Germline V gene lookup returns CDR1 SGHTA and CDR2 FQGTGA. V was pared by 1 base and J by 0 bases, with 9 bases between. This chain's CDR3 is CASSLMGYHQETQYF. In DNA form, the CDR3 reads TGTGCCAGCAGCTTAATGGGGTATCACCAAGAGACCCAGTACTTC.

This clonotype has more than one count but fewer than ten. The CDR3 nucleotides read TGTGCCAGCAGTTACCGTCTAGCGGGAGGCTCGGGGGAGCAGTACTTC. Protein product: CASSYRLAGGSGEQYF. The chain is built from TRBV6-5 and TRBJ2-7; 11 bases align to TRBD2. Germline CDR1 reads MNHEY; CDR2 reads SVGAGI. The CDR3 spans 16 residues. Germline trimming cut 2 bases from V and 7 bases from J; bases unmatched to any gene: 10.

This clonotype was counted a few times. The V call is TRBV5-1, the J call TRBJ2-1; 9 bases are shared with TRBD2. The CDR3 totals 16 residues. CDR1 SGHRS and CDR2 YFSETQ come from the germline V gene. V lost 4 bases, J lost 4 bases, and 9 bases stayed unmatched. The CDR3 nucleotides read TGCGCCAGCAGCCCCGGTAGGACTAGCGTTTACAATGAGCAGTTCTTC. It codes for CASSPGRTSVYNEQFF.

This clonotype occurred a few times. The rearrangement uses TRBV28 and TRBJ2-3; possibly TRBD2 for D (5 bases). V was cut by 7 bases and J by 5 bases, with 10 bases left in between. Per germline, CDR1 MDHEN and CDR2 SYDVKM. The CDR3 contains 12 residues. DNA of the CDR3: TGTGCCAGCACCCCCCGGGGAGATACGCAGTATTTT. The encoded protein is CASTPRGDTQYF.

This sequence joins TRBV20-1 and TRBJ2-7, with D possibly TRBD2 on 6 matching bases. CDR1 and CDR2 from the germline V gene are DFQATT and SNEGSKA (reference sequence). Trimming removed 0 bases from V and 3 bases from J, with 12 bases in between. CDR3 length: 14 amino acids. CDR3 nucleotide sequence: TGCAGTGCTAGAGATCTGGGGAGGCTCTACGAGCAGTACTTC. Translating it yields CSARDLGRLYEQYF.

The chain joins TRBV4-2 to TRBJ2-4; D uncertain. The CDR3 extends over 15 amino acids. CDR1 and CDR2 (germline): LGHNA, YNFKEQ. The germline V and J ends were trimmed by 0 bases and 0 bases, with 6 bases remaining between them. This chain's CDR3 is CASSQDTPAKNIQYF. The DNA for the CDR3 is TGTGCCAGCAGCCAAGATACCCCAGCCAAAAACATTCAGTACTTC.

The chain links TRBV6-1 to TRBJ2-5; D is perhaps TRBD2 (6 bases). The V gene's germline CDR1 is MNHNS and CDR2 SASEGT. Trimming removed 5 bases at V and 7 bases at J, with 20 bases between. The CDR3 is 15 residues long. The CDR3 DNA reads as TGTGCCAGCAGTCAGGGCCTGGGGCCCGGGGGGACCCAGTACTTC. Amino acid sequence: CASSQGLGPGGTQYF.